The rows below give T cell receptor beta chains drawn from one sample of a study of blood T cells in healthy people across ages. TCRdb called the 5' RACE reads again in MiXCR, with one record for every CDR3 protein. The data contain some 1.4 million distinct CDR3 sequences, around 39% of them singletons. Sequencing was done on a sample of blood. The receptors stem from a woman aged 18-29 years in good health. CDR3s include the opening cysteine and the closing phenylalanine or tryptophan. D genes are given only for firm matches. Clone size, where shown, is once, few, many, or a class for clones that have expanded.

few	-	TRBV27	TRBJ2-3	TGTGCCAGCACCCTGAGCGATCCCACAGATACGCAGTATTTT	CASTLSDPTDTQYF
-	-	TRBV7-2	TRBJ1-1	TGTGCCAGCAGCTTAGTGTGGTCGAACACTGAAGCTTTCTTT	CASSLVWSNTEAFF
-	TRBD2	TRBV3-1	TRBJ2-3	TGTGCCAGCAGCCAAAGGGACTACCTTAGCACAGATACGCAGTATTTT	CASSQRDYLSTDTQYF
few	TRBD2	TRBV9	TRBJ2-3	TGTGCCAGCAGCGCACGAGGACTAGCGGGGGACACAGATACGCAGTATTTT	CASSARGLAGDTDTQYF
-	-	TRBV20-1	TRBJ2-1	TGCAGTGCTAGAGATGTGGCAGGCAAAAATGAGCAGTTCTTC	CSARDVAGKNEQFF
-	-	TRBV6-6	TRBJ2-3	TGTGCCAGCAGTTACCAGGGACGGATAAGCACAGATACGCAGTATTTT	CASSYQGRISTDTQYF
few	-	TRBV6-1	TRBJ1-2	TGTGCCAGCAGTGAAAGGTCAGACACTAACTATGGCTACACCTTC	CASSERSDTNYGYTF
many	TRBD1	TRBV5-5	TRBJ2-7	TGTGCCAGCAGCTCTGGGACAGCTACCTACGAGCAGTACTTC	CASSSGTATYEQYF
-	-	TRBV2	TRBJ1-2	TGTGCCAGCAGCGAGGAAAAAGACAGAGCCTATGGCTACACCTTC	CASSEEKDRAYGYTF
few	TRBD2	TRBV11-1	TRBJ2-3	TGTGCCAGCAGATCACCTCGGGGGCTAGCGGGATTGGCTAGCACAGATACGCAGTATTTT	CASRSPRGLAGLASTDTQYF
-	-	TRBV6-7	TRBJ2-1	TGTGCCGGCGTTTTTACCCAGTTCTTC	CAGVFTQFF
-	TRBD1	TRBV6-1	TRBJ2-7	TGTGCCAGCAGTGGACAGGGGTACAATGAGCAGTACTTC	CASSGQGYNEQYF
-	TRBD1	TRBV7-6	TRBJ1-4	TGTGCCAGCAGCACCCCGACAGGGGGGCGCGAAAAACTGTTTTTT	CASSTPTGGREKLFF
few	-	TRBV15	TRBJ2-1	TGTGCCACCAGCAGAGATTGGGGGCGGAACAATGAGCAGTTCTTC	CATSRDWGRNNEQFF
-	TRBD2	TRBV6-5	TRBJ2-7	TGTGCCAGCAGTTACTCGTGGCTAGCGGAAACCTACGAGCAGTACTTC	CASSYSWLAETYEQYF
-	-	TRBV7-2	TRBJ2-3	TGTGCCAGCAGCTTACGGCTATCTCGCACAGATACGCAGTATTTT	CASSLRLSRTDTQYF
-	TRBD2	TRBV20-1	TRBJ2-5	TGCAGTGCTAAACCGGGACTAGCGGGGGAAGAGACCCAGTACTTC	CSAKPGLAGEETQYF
few	-	TRBV11-2	TRBJ2-1	TGTGCCAGCAGCTTAGTGACTGGGACCTACAATGAGCAGTTCTTC	CASSLVTGTYNEQFF
-	-	TRBV3-1	TRBJ2-7	TGTGCCAGCAGCCAAGGTGCAGGGGGGGTCGAGCAGTACTTC	CASSQGAGGVEQYF
-	TRBD1	TRBV10-3	TRBJ1-4	TGTGCCATCAGCCCCGGGACAGGGGTCTCAGCTGAAAAACTGTTTTTT	CAISPGTGVSAEKLFF
-	TRBD2	TRBV20-1	TRBJ2-3	TGCAGTGTCAGGGAAGGGAGGGGAGATACGCAGTATTTT	CSVREGRGDTQYF
few	-	TRBV5-1	TRBJ1-2	TGCGCCAGCAGCTTGGGTGTGGGAGTTAACTATGGCTACACCTTC	CASSLGVGVNYGYTF
-	TRBD1	TRBV9	TRBJ2-1	TGTGCCAGCAGCGTAGGAGGGACAGGGAAAAGGGATGAGCAGTTCTTC	CASSVGGTGKRDEQFF
once	-	TRBV28	TRBJ2-3	TGTGCCAGCAGTCCTATAGGCACTCGCACAGATACGCAGTATTTT	CASSPIGTRTDTQYF
-	-	TRBV7-3	TRBJ2-3	TGTGCCAGCAGCTTAGGTAGCGGAACTAGCACAGATACGCAGTATTTT	CASSLGSGTSTDTQYF
-	TRBD1	TRBV4-1	TRBJ1-5	TGCGCCAGCAGCCTCTCGGGGACAGGGGGCTCTCAGCCCCAGCATTTT	CASSLSGTGGSQPQHF
few	TRBD2	TRBV6-5	TRBJ2-3	TGTGCCAGCAGTTATTCCCAGGGACTAGCGGGACGCACAGATACGCAGTATTTT	CASSYSQGLAGRTDTQYF
-	TRBD2	TRBV10-3	TRBJ2-3	TGTGCCATCAGTGAGATACGACTAGCGGGGGTGACACGGCAGTATTTT	CAISEIRLAGVTRQYF
-	-	TRBV5-1	TRBJ1-5	TGCGCCAGCAGCCCTGAAGGGGATATTGGGCAGCCCCAGCATTTT	CASSPEGDIGQPQHF